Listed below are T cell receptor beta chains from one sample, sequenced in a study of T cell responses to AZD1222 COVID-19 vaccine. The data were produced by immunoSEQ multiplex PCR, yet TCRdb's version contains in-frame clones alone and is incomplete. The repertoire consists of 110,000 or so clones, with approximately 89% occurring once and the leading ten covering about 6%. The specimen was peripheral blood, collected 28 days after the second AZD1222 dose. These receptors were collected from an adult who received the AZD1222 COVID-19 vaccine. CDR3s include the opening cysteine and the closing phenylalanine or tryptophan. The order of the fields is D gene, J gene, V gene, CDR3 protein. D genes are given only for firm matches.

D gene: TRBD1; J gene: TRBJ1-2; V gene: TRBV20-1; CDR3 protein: CSASLRTGNGYTF
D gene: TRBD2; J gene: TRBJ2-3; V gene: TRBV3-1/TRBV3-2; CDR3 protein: CASRLAGGFRDTQYF
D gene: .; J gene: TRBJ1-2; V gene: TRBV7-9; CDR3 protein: CASSSGRLGYGYTF
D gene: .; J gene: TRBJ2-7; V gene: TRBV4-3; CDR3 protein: CASSQMAGYEQYF
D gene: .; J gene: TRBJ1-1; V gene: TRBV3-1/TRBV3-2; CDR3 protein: CASSLREDTEAFF
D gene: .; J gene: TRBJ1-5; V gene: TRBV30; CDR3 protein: CAWSSSGGRNQPQHF
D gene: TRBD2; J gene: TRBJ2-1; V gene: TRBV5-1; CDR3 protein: CASSSSGQNNEQFF
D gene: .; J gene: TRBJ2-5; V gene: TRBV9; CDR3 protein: CASSVEQSQETQYF
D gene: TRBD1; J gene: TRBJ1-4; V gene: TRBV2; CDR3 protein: CASIQGTANEKLFF
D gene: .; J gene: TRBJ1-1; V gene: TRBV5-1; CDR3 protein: CASSFGGVNTEAFF
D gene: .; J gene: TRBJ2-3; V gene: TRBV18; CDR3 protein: CASSQGTDTQYF
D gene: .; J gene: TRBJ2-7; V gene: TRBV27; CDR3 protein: CASSLSRGNEQYF
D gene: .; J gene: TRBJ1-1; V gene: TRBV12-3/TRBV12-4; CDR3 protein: CASSLNAGEAFF
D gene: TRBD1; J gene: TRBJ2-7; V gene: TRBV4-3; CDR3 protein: CASSQDVGTGGREQYF
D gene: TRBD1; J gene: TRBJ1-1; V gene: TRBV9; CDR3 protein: CASSAPQGANTEAFF
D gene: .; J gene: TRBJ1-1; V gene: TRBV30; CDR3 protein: CAWSVGTEAFF
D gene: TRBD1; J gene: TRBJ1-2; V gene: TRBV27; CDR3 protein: CASSFTGGGGYGYTF
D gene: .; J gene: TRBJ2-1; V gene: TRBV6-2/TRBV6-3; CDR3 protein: CASSRTRWGNEQFF
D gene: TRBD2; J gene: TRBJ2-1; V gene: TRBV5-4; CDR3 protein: CASSFGASGGAGEQFF
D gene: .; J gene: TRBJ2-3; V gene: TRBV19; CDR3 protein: CASKNRVSSTDTQYF
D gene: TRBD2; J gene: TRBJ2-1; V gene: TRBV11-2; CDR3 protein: CASSNRLAGGPYNEQFF
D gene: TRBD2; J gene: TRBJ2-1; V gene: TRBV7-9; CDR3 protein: CASSLPPGGSSYNEQFF
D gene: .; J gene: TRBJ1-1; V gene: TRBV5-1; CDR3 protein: CASSFSGPTEAFF
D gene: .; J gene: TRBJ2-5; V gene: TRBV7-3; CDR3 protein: CASSSKGEGETQYF
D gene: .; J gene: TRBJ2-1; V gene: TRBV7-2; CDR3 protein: CASSFSYTTETGFF
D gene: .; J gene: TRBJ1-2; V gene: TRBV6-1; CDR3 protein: CASSELESRGGYTF
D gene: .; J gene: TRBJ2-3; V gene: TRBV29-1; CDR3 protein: CSVDRAGTDTQYF
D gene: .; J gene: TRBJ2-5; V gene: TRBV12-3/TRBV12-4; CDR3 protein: CASSLVQETQYF
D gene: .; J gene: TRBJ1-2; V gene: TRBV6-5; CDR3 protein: CASTTPGEGYTF
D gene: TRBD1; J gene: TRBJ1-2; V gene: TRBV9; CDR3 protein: CASSLTGGGQLTANYGYTF
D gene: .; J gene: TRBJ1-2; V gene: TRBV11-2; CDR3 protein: CASSLDREGYGYTF
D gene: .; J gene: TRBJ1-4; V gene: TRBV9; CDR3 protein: CASSARGGGEKLFF
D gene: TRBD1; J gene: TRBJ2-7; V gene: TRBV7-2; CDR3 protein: CASASGTVSYEQYF
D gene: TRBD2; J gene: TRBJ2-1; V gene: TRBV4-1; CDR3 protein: CASSPHSSGAYNEQFF
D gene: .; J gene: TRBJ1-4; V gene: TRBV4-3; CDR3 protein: CASSQDRRENEKLFF
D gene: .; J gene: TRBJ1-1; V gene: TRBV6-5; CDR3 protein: CATRTVLEAFF
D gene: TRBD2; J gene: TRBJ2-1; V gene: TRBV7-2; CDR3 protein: CASRLAGSSYNEQFF
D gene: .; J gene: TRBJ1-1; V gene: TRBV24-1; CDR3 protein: CATSDGGGDTEAFF
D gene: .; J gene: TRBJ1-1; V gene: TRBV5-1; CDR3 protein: CASSTGGSNTEAFF
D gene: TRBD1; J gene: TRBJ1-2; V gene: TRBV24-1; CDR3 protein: CATSGGGQVGYGYTF
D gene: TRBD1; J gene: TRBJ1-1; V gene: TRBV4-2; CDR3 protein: CASSQEATGRTEAFF
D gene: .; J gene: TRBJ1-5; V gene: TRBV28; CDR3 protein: CASSWGDQPQHF
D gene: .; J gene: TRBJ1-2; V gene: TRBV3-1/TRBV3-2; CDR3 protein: CASSPGSGAGTF
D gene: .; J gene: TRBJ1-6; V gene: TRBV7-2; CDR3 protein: CASSALQGVRSPLHF
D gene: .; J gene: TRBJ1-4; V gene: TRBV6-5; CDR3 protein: CAIAPTGNEKLFF
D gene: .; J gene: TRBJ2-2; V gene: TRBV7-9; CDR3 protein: CASSPPTNPTGELFF
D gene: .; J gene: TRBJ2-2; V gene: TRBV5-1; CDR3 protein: CASSSANTGELFF
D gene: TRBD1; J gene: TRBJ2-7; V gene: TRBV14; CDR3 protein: CASSPRGQGFYEQYF
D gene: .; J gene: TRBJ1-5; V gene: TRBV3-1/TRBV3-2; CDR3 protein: CASSPGRGPISPQHF
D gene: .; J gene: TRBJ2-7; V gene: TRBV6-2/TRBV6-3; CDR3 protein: CASSYSTGTRGEQYF
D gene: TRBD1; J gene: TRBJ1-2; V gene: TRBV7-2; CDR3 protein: CASSPQGVGYTF
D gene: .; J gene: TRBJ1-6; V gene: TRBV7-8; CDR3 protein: CASSPQGVTDNNSPLHF
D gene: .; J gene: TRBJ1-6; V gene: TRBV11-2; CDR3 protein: CASSLDSYSPLHF
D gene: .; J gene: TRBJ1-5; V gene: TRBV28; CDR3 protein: CASGWGAYSNQPQHF